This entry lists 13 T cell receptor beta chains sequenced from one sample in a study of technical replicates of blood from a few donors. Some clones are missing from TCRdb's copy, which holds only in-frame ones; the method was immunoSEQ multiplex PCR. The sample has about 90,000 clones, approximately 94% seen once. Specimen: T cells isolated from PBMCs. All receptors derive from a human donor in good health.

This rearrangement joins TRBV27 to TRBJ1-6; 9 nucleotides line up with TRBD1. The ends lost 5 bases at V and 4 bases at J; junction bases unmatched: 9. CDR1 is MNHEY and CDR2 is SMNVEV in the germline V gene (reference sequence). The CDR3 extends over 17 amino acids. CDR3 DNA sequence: TGTGCCAGCAGTACAACACAGGGGGCTCCATATAATTCACCCCTCCACTTT. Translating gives CASSTTQGAPYNSPLHF.

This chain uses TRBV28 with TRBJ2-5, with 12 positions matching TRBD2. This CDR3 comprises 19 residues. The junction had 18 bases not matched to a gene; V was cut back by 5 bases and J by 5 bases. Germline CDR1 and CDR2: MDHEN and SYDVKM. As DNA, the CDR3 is TGTGCCAGCAGTACTAGTAAGACTAGCGGGAGTTCTTTAATGGAGACCCAGTACTTC. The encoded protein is CASSTSKTSGSSLMETQYF.

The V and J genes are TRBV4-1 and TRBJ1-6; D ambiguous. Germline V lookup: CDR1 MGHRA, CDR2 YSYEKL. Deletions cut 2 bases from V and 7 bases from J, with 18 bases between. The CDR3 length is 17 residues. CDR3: CASSQTPATPKNSPLHF. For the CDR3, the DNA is TGCGCCAGCAGCCAAACCCCCGCGACACCTAAGAATTCACCCCTCCACTTT.

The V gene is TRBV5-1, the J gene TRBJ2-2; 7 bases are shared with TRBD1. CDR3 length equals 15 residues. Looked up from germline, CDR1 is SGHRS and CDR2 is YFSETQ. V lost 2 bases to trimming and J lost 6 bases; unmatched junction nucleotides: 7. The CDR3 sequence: CASSFRGGASGELFF. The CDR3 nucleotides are TGCGCCAGCAGCTTTAGAGGGGGCGCGTCCGGGGAGCTGTTTTTT.

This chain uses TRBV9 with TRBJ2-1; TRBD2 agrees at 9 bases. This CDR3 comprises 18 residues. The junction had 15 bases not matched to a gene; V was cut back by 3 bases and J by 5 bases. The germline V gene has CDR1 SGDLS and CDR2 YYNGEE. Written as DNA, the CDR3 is TGTGCCAGCAGCGACACCGAAAACTGGCGGGGGGGCAACAATGAGCAGTTCTTC. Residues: CASSDTENWRGGNNEQFF. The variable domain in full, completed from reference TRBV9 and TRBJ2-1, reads DSGVTQTPKHLITATGQRVTLRCSPRSGDLSVYWYQQSLDQGLQFLIQYYNGEERAKGNILERFSAQQFPDLHSELNLSSLELGDSALYFCASSDTENWRGGNNEQFFGPGTRLTVL.

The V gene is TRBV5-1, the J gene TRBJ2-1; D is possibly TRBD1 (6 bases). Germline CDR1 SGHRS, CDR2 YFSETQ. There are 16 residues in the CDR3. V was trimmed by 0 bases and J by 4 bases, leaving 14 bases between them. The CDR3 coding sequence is TGCGCCAGCAGCTTGGATGGGGGCGCAGCTTACAATGAGCAGTTCTTC. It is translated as CASSLDGGAAYNEQFF. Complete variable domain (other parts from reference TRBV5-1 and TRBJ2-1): KAGVTQTPRYLIKTRGQQVTLSCSPISGHRSVSWYQQTPGQGLQFLFEYFSETQRNKGNFPGRFSGRQFSNSRSEMNVSTLELGDSALYLCASSLDGGAAYNEQFFGPGTRLTVL.

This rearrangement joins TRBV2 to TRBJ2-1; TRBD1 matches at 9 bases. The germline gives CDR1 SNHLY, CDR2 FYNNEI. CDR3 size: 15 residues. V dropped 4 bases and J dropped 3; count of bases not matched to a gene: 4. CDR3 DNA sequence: TGTGCCAGCAGTGCGGACAGGGGCGGCTACAATGAGCAGTTCTTC. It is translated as CASSADRGGYNEQFF.

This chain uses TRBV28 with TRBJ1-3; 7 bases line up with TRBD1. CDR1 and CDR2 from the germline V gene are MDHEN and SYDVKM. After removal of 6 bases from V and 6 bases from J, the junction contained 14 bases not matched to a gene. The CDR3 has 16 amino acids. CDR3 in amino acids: CASRRPQGFSENTIYF. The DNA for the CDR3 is TGTGCCAGCAGGCGGCCACAGGGGTTTTCGGAAAACACCATATATTTT.

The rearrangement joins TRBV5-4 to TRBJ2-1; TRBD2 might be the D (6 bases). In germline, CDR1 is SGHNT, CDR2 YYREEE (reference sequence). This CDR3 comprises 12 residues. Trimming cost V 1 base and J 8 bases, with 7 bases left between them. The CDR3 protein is CASSLTGDEQFF. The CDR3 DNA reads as TGTGCCAGCAGCTTGACGGGGGATGAGCAGTTCTTC.

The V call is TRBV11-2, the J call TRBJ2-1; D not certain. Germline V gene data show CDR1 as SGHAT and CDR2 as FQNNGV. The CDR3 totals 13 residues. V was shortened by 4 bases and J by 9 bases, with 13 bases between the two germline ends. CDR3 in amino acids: CASSSTNSVEQFF. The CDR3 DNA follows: TGTGCCAGCAGCTCCACAAATTCCGTTGAGCAGTTCTTC.

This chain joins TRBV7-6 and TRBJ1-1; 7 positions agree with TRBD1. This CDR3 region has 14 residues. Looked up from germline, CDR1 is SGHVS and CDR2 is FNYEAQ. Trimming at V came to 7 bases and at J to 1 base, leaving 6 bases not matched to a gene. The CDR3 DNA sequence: TGTGCCAGCAAAAGACAGGGTACGAACACTGAAGCTTTCTTT. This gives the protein CASKRQGTNTEAFF.

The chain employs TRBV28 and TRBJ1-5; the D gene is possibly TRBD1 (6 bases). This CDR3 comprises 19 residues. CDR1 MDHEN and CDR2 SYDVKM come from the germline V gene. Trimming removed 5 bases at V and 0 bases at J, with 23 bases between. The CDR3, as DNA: TGTGCCAGCAGTCCCCCACTAATCGACAGGTCTTATAGCAATCAGCCCCAGCATTTT. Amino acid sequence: CASSPPLIDRSYSNQPQHF.

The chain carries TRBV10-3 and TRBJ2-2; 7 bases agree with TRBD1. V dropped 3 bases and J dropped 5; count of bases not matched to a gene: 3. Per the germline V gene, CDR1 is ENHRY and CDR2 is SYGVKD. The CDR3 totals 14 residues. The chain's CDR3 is CAISDRGSTGELFF. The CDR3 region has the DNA TGTGCCATCAGTGACAGGGGGAGTACCGGGGAGCTGTTTTTT.